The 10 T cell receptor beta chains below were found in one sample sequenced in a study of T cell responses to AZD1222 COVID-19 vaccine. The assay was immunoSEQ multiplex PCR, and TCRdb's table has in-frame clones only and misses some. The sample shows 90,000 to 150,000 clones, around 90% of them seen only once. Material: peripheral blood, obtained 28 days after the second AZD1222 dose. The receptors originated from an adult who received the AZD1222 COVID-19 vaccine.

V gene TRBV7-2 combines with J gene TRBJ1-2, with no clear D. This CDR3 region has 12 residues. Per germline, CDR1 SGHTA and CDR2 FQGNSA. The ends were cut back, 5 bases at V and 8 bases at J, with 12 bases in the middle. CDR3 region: CASSISHNGYTF. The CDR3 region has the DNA TGTGCCAGCAGCATTTCCCACAACGGCTACACCTTC.

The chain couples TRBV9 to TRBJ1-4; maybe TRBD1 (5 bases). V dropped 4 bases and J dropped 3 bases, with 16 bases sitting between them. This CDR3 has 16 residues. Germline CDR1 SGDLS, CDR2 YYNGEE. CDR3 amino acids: CASSPGIAGANEKLFF. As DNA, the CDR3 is TGTGCCAGCAGCCCCGGGATCGCGGGGGCTAATGAAAAACTGTTTTTT.

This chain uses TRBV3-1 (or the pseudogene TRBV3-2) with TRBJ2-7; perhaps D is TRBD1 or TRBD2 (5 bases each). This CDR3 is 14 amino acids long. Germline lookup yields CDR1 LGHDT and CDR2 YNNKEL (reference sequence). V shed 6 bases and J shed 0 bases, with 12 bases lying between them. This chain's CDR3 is CASRRDRSSYEQYF. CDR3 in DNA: TGTGCCAGCAGACGGGACCGAAGCTCCTACGAGCAGTACTTC.

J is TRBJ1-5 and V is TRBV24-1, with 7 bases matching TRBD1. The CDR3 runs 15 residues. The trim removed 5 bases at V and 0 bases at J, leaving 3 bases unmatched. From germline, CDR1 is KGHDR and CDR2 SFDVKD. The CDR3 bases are TGTGCCACCAGTGTAGGGGGCGATAGCAATCAGCCCCAGCATTTT. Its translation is CATSVGGDSNQPQHF.

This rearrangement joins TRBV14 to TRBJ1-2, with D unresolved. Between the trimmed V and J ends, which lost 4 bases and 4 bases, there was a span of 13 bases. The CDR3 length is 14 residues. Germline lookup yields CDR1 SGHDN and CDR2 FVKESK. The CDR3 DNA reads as TGTGCCAGCAGCCGACTAGACGGAGGCTATGGCTACACCTTC. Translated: CASSRLDGGYGYTF.

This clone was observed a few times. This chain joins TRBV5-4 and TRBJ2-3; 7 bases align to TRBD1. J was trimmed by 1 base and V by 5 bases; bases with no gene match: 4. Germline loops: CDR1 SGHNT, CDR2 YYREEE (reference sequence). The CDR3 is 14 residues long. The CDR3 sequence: CASRRDSRTDTQYF. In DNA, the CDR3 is TGTGCCAGCAGGAGGGACAGTCGCACAGATACGCAGTATTTT. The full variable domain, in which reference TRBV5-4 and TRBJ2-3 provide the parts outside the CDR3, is ETGVTQSPTHLIKTRGQQVTLRCSSQSGHNTVSWYQQALGQGPQFIFQYYREEENGRGNFPPRFSGLQFPNYSSELNVNALELDDSALYLCASRRDSRTDTQYFGPGTRLTVL.

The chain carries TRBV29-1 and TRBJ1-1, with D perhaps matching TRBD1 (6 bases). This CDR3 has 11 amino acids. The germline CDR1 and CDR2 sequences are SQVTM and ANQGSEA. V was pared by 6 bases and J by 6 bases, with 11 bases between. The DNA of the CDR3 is TGCAGCGTCAGGGGTTTCTCTGAAGCTTTCTTT. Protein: CSVRGFSEAFF. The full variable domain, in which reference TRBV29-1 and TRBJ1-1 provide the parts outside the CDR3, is SAVISQKPSRDICQRGTSLTIQCQVDSQVTMMFWYRQQPGQSLTLIATANQGSEATYESGFVIDKFPISRPNLTFSTLTVSNMSPEDSSIYLCSVRGFSEAFFGQGTRLTVV.

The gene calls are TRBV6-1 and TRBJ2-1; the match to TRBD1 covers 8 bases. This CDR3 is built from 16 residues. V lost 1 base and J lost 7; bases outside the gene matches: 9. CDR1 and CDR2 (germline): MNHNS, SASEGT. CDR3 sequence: CASSEGAWTGMNEQFF. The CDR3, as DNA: TGTGCCAGCAGTGAAGGCGCATGGACAGGGATGAATGAGCAGTTCTTC.

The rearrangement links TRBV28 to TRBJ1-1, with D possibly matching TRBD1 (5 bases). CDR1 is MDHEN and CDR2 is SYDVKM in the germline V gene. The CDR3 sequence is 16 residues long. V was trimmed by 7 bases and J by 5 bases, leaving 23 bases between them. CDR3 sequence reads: CASTSTSGARRTEAFF. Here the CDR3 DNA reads TGTGCCAGCACCTCCACTTCCGGGGCCCGAAGAACTGAAGCTTTCTTT.

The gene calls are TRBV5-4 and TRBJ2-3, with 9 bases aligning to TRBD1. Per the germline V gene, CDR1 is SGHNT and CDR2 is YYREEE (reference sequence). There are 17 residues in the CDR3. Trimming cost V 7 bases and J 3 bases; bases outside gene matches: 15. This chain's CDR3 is CASSPRTGASETDTQYF. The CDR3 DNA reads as TGTGCCAGCTCGCCCCGGACAGGGGCATCCGAAACAGATACGCAGTATTTT.